This passage covers 16 T cell receptor beta chains from one sample sequenced in a study of OX40 agonist ivuxolimab in advanced cancers. Library prep was done by the immunoSEQ multiplex PCR assay. TCRdb's version of the immuneACCESS table is confined to in-frame rearrangements and falls short of the full clone set. An unresolved V gene accounts for under half of the shortfall where checked; the remainder is of unknown origin. This sample has fewer than 85,000 clones in its table, and more than 80% of those were observed once. Of the sample, 0.45% to 0.6% is held by the ten largest clones. The specimen comprised CD4+ or CD8+ T cells sorted from blood, sampled in a trial of the OX40 agonist ivuxolimab. These receptors originate from an adult with an advanced solid tumor such as melanoma, head and neck, liver or kidney cancer.

V gene TRBV6-6 combines with J gene TRBJ1-1, with D possibly being TRBD1 (5 bases). Germline V lookup: CDR1 MNHNY, CDR2 SVGAGI (reference sequence). V was pared by 6 bases and J by 4 bases, with 12 bases between. The CDR3 sequence is 13 residues long. This chain's CDR3 is CASSYNGGTEAFF. The CDR3 nucleotides are TGTGCCAGCAGCTATAACGGGGGCACTGAAGCTTTCTTT.

V gene TRBV7-9 combines with J gene TRBJ2-7, with TRBD1 identical over 8 bases. The ends lost 1 base at V and 4 bases at J; junction bases unmatched: 3. The germline V gene has CDR1 SEHNR and CDR2 FQNEAQ (reference sequence). The CDR3 is made up of 14 amino acids. CDR3 nucleotides: TGTGCCAGCAGCTTAGAACAGGGGGTTTACGAGCAGTACTTC. It encodes CASSLEQGVYEQYF.

The V call is TRBV28, the J call TRBJ2-7; no definite D call. The CDR3 extends over 14 amino acids. The V end was cut by 2 bases, the J end by 9 bases, with 17 bases between. Germline lookup yields CDR1 MDHEN and CDR2 SYDVKM. The CDR3 DNA is TGTGCCAGCAGTTTAGGTAACCCTGCTCCCGCGCAGTACTTC. This gives the protein CASSLGNPAPAQYF.

The V call is TRBV9, the J call TRBJ1-3, with 8 bases matching TRBD1. From germline, CDR1 is SGDLS and CDR2 YYNGEE. V lost 0 bases and J lost 0; bases outside the gene matches: 5. This CDR3 has 17 amino acids. The CDR3 reads CASSVGTGPNSGNTIYF. CDR3 bases: TGTGCCAGCAGCGTAGGGACAGGGCCGAACTCTGGAAACACCATATATTTT.

The chain joins TRBV5-6 to TRBJ1-2; 8 nucleotides agree with TRBD1. The CDR3 spans 15 residues. J lost 5 bases, V lost 0 bases, and 6 bases had no gene match. Germline CDR1 is SGHDT and CDR2 is YYEEEE. CDR3: CASSLDWTGLYGYTF. The CDR3 DNA sequence: TGTGCCAGCAGCTTGGACTGGACAGGGCTGTATGGCTACACCTTC.

The chain is built from TRBV6-6 and TRBJ1-2; no clear D gene. The CDR3 extends over 15 amino acids. Per germline, CDR1 MNHNY and CDR2 SVGAGI (reference sequence). V lost 6 bases, J lost 5 bases, and 19 bases lay in between. The DNA of the CDR3 is TGTGCCAGCAGGGCGTGGAGTGGTAGGGAGTATGGCTACACCTTC. Translating gives CASRAWSGREYGYTF.

This clone was observed once. This chain connects TRBV11-2 to TRBJ1-3; D call uncertain. Germline CDR1 is SGHAT and CDR2 is FQNNGV. This CDR3 spans 17 amino acids. The ends were cut back, 2 bases at V and 0 bases at J, with 14 bases in the middle. The CDR3 DNA follows: TGTGCCAGCAGCTTATTTGGAACAGTCAACTCTGGAAACACCATATATTTT. Amino acids: CASSLFGTVNSGNTIYF.

This sequence joins TRBV12-5 and TRBJ2-3; TRBD2 matches at 7 bases. CDR1 and CDR2 (germline): LGHNT, FRNRAP. The V and J ends lost 7 bases and 4 bases, in that order; junction bases with no gene match: 8. The CDR3 contains 14 residues. The CDR3 loop reads CASAWGGVADTQYF. The CDR3 coding sequence is TGTGCTAGTGCCTGGGGAGGGGTCGCAGATACGCAGTATTTT. The variable domain in full, completed from reference TRBV12-5 and TRBJ2-3, reads DARVTQTPRHKVTEMGQEVTMRCQPILGHNTVFWYRQTMMQGLELLAYFRNRAPLDDSGMPKDRFSAEMPDATLATLKIQPSEPRDSAVYFCASAWGGVADTQYFGPGTRLTVL.

V gene TRBV12-5 combines with J gene TRBJ1-4; D may be TRBD1 (5 bases). Germline V gives CDR1 LGHNT, CDR2 FRNRAP. V shed 6 bases and J shed 3 bases, with 17 bases lying between them. The CDR3 contains 16 residues. The CDR3 loop is CASGTGQVGANEKLFF. The CDR3 DNA sequence: TGTGCTAGTGGAACGGGGCAGGTGGGTGCTAATGAAAAACTGTTTTTT.

The chain links TRBV2 to TRBJ1-6; 7 bases agree with TRBD1. Germline CDR1 reads SNHLY; CDR2 reads FYNNEI. The CDR3 is 17 residues long. After removal of 7 bases from V and 8 bases from J, the junction contained 17 bases not matched to a gene. In DNA form, the CDR3 reads TGTGCCAGCACCAGGGACGCTACAGGGGTACGTGATTCACCCCTCCACTTT. Its protein product is CASTRDATGVRDSPLHF.

V is TRBV4-1 and J is TRBJ2-4; 11 bases align to TRBD2. Germline CDR1 is MGHRA and CDR2 is YSYEKL. The CDR3 runs to 15 residues. Trimming removed 3 bases from V and 7 bases from J; junction bases left unmatched: 5. Here the CDR3 DNA reads TGCGCCAGCAGCCAGGCGACTAGCGGGGTGAACATTCAGTACTTC. Translating it yields CASSQATSGVNIQYF.

This sequence joins TRBV5-8 and TRBJ1-5; no clear D. V lost 3 bases and J lost 0, with 16 bases in between. The CDR3 sequence is 17 residues long. Looked up from germline, CDR1 is SGHTS and CDR2 is YDEGEE. CDR3 sequence: CASSSNRGGSSNQPQHF. CDR3 nucleotide sequence: TGTGCCAGCAGCTCCAACCGGGGAGGGAGTAGCAATCAGCCCCAGCATTTT.

The V gene is TRBV27, the J gene TRBJ2-4, with 7 bases identical to TRBD2. With 5 bases clipped from V and 6 bases from J, the junction kept 10 bases outside the gene matches. The germline CDR1 and CDR2 sequences are MNHEY and SMNVEV (reference sequence). This CDR3 comprises 15 residues. CDR3 amino acids: CASSVNPPGGNIQYF. As DNA, the CDR3 is TGTGCCAGCAGTGTAAATCCTCCGGGGGGAAACATTCAGTACTTC.

This clone came up once. The J gene is TRBJ1-2, the V gene TRBV13; the D gene is possibly TRBD1 (5 bases). From germline, CDR1 is PRHDT and CDR2 FYEKMQ (reference sequence). The V end lost 5 bases, the J end lost 5 bases, and 9 bases lay between the germline ends. The CDR3 contains 12 residues. Written as DNA, the CDR3 is TGTGCCAGCAGCGCCGGGGGGTATGGCTACACCTTC. This encodes CASSAGGYGYTF.

The chain joins TRBV4-1 to TRBJ2-7; D is possibly TRBD2 (6 bases). Trimming shortened V by 1 base and J by 6 bases, and 16 bases separated the two germline ends. The CDR3 has 15 residues. Germline CDR1 is MGHRA and CDR2 is YSYEKL. The CDR3 DNA reads as TGCGCCAGCAGCCAAGCCGGGCCGGGGGAGGCCGAGCAGTACTTC. It specifies CASSQAGPGEAEQYF.

V is TRBV10-1 and J is TRBJ1-5; TRBD1 agrees at 9 bases. The CDR3 spans 19 residues. The germline gives CDR1 WNHNN, CDR2 SYGVQD (reference sequence). V was pared by 3 bases and J by 4 bases, with 16 bases of the junction left unmatched. CDR3 bases: TGCGCCAGCAGTGACCGGGACAGGGTCGGGGAGGATCCGAATCAGCCCCAGCATTTT. Translation: CASSDRDRVGEDPNQPQHF.